The clone carrying this T cell receptor (beta chain) was observed a few times. The antigen is unknown. The treatment here: roughly 20 received Ad26.COV2.S at low or high dose, single or two shots; 5 received placebo; per-sample allocation not given. Day 63 after the first injection of vaccine or placebo was the sampling time. Vaccine was an Ad26 vector expressing Wuhan-strain SARS-CoV-2 spike. These data belong to a study of Ad26.COV2.S vaccination and SARS-CoV-2 variants. Whole-study context: The authors gave Ad26.COV2.S intramuscularly, either once or twice 56 days apart. Study-wide findings and caveats: In TCR breadth and depth analyses, total T cell responses may have been underestimated.

Germline CDR1 and CDR2: SGHTA and FQGTGA. Trimming took off 5 bases at V and 9 bases at J, with 17 bases between the two ends. There are 15 residues in the CDR3. The protocol was immunoSEQ multiplex PCR, while the TCRdb copy is restricted to in-frame clones and leaves out a portion. The profile shows roughly 510,000 clones, around nine tenths of them singletons. This sequence originates from a person between 18 and 65 years old who received the Ad26.COV2.S COVID-19 vaccine or a placebo. The source was peripheral blood, collected in a trial of Ad26.COV2.S vaccine versus placebo. The genes are TRBV7-3 and TRBJ1-6; D not certain. DNA for the CDR3: TGTGCCAGCAGCCTAGGCCGGGCAGGTGCTTCACCCCTCCACTTT. It specifies CASSLGRAGASPLHF. The variable domain in full, with the rest retrieved from reference TRBV7-3 and TRBJ1-6, is GAGVSQTPSNKVTEKGKYVELRCDPISGHTALYWYRQSLGQGPEFLIYFQGTGAADDSGLPNDRFFAVRPEGSVSTLKIQRTERGDSAVYLCASSLGRAGASPLHFGNGTRLTVT.